This record looks at one T cell receptor beta chain sequence and its context. The sample comes from a study of blood T cell repertoires in COVID-19. This table comes from immunoSEQ multiplex PCR, and its TCRdb copy is limited to in-frame clones, with some not included. The sample holds approximately 250,000 clones, approximately 89% seen once. CDR1 and CDR2 (germline): SGHVS, FNYEAQ. This CDR3 contains 16 residues. V was clipped by 2 bases and J by 3 bases; unmatched bases: 9. Participant age was roughly 18 to 89 years, and participants resided in roughly 25 US areas. Those designated as exposed participants met a COVID-19 case within 2 weeks before study entry.

This chain uses TRBV7-6 with TRBJ1-2, with 7 bases aligning to TRBD1. The sample taken for sequencing was PBMCs or T cells enriched from blood (not recorded which). This TCR came from a woman aged 40 to 49 who had been exposed to COVID-19. CDR3 sequence: CASSLNPGTVHYGYTF. The CDR3 DNA reads as TGTGCCAGCAGCTTAAACCCCGGGACAGTTCACTATGGCTACACCTTC.